The TCR beta chain described here comes from a study of vaccination and CD4 T cells after COVID-19. The Oncomine TCR Beta short-read assay was what sequenced the DNA obtained from cultured CD4+ T cells. TCRdb analysed the PCR reads with MiXCR anew, one entry per CDR3 protein. The table includes about 12,000 distinct CDR3 sequences, roughly 70% detected once. Described treatment: roughly ten-day PBMC culture with coronavirus spike peptide pools or control peptides (ViraFEST assay). Of note for this clonotype: Antigen: not known.

V lost 7 bases and J lost 1, with 11 bases in between. Germline V gives CDR1 MNHEY, CDR2 SMNVEV (reference sequence). The CDR3 consists of 15 residues. Specimen: CD4+ T cells from blood, cultured in vitro. The sequence was collected from a human donor who had recovered from COVID-19. The chain joins TRBV27 to TRBJ1-6; D not certain. As DNA, the CDR3 is TGTGCCAGCACCGGTTTCAGTTCCTATAATTCACCCCTCCACTTT. It specifies CASTGFSSYNSPLHF.